The next 7 T cell receptor beta chains were all read from a single sample in a study of CD8+ T cells in alopecia areata. It was cDNA, reverse transcribed from extracted RNA, that served as the sequencing template. Assay used: immunoSEQ multiplex PCR; TCRdb lists only in-frame clones, some missing. The data show 70,000 or so clones, around 30% seen once. The treatment is: oral pan-JAK inhibitor, 5-10 mg twice daily. The sequencing used CD8+ T cells sorted from blood, collected at week 4, from a patient treated with tofacitinib. These receptors came from a human donor with alopecia areata.

As regards this clone: Other nucleotide sequences in the sample specify the same CDR3. This sequence joins TRBV29-1 and TRBJ2-1, with a possible D match to TRBD1 (6 bases). The CDR3 is made up of 11 amino acids. Germline V lookup: CDR1 SQVTM, CDR2 ANQGSEA. Trimming took 6 bases from V and 7 from J, leaving 10 bases between them. The CDR3 sequence is CSVTRGNEQFF. As DNA, the CDR3 is TGCAGCGTCACCAGGGGAAATGAGCAGTTCTTC.

The CDR3 sequence: CASSQEGDRYNEQFF. CDR3 in DNA: TGTGCCAGCAGCCAAGAGGGAGACCGGTACAATGAGCAGTTCTTC. The rearrangement uses TRBV9 and TRBJ2-1, with a tentative D call TRBD2 (5 bases). CDR1 is SGDLS and CDR2 is YYNGEE in the germline V gene. The V and J ends lost 4 bases and 4 bases respectively, with 15 bases between them. This CDR3 region has 15 residues.

The chain links TRBV13 to TRBJ1-1; D uncertain. Germline CDR1 and CDR2: PRHDT and FYEKMQ (reference sequence). This CDR3 is built from 15 residues. The V end lost 3 bases, the J end lost 0 bases, and 11 bases lay between the germline ends. The CDR3 protein is CASSLAGGMNTEAFF. CDR3 bases: TGTGCCAGCAGCTTGGCCGGAGGGATGAACACTGAAGCTTTCTTT.

This clone was counted only a few times. The CDR3 loop reads CASSPYPGDTQYF. As DNA, the CDR3 is TGCGCCAGCAGCCCTTACCCCGGAGATACGCAGTATTTT. The J gene is TRBJ2-3, the V gene TRBV4-1; no reliable D call. Looked up from germline, CDR1 is MGHRA and CDR2 is YSYEKL. Trimming shortened V by 4 bases and J by 5 bases, and 10 bases separated the two germline ends. The CDR3 extends over 13 amino acids.

In this sample, this clone turned up a few times. CDR3 DNA: TGTGCCTGGAGTAAGACTGGCTACACCTTC. Its translation: CAWSKTGYTF. J is TRBJ1-2 and V is TRBV30, with unresolved D. The ends were cut back, 2 bases at V and 7 bases at J, with 5 bases in the middle. The germline CDR1 and CDR2 sequences are GTSNPN and SVGIG (reference sequence). The CDR3 totals 10 residues.

This clone showed up just once. The V and J genes are TRBV27 and TRBJ2-2; possible D gene TRBD2, 6 bases. This CDR3 region has 15 residues. The germline CDR1 and CDR2 sequences are MNHEY and SMNVEV (reference sequence). Trimming cost V 5 bases and J 1 base, with 11 bases left between them. CDR3 region: CASSGTVMNTGELFF. Here the CDR3 DNA reads TGTGCCAGCAGTGGGACTGTTATGAACACCGGGGAGCTGTTTTTT.

This rearrangement joins TRBV29-1 to TRBJ1-2, with TRBD1 matching over 7 bases. The V and J ends lost 7 bases and 4 bases, in that order; junction bases with no gene match: 3. The germline gives CDR1 SQVTM, CDR2 ANQGSEA. CDR3 size: 11 residues. CDR3 DNA: TGCAGCGCCGGGACAGTCTATGGCTACACCTTC. This codes for CSAGTVYGYTF.